The 26 T cell receptor beta chains below all came from one sample that was sequenced in a study of CD8 T cells in ankylosing spondylitis (dated by TCRdb to between 2016 and 2019). Library creation used 5' RACE. Sequencing used an Illumina HiSeq 2500. The public reads were run again by TCRdb, first through fastp at Q25 and then through MiXCR, and only productive beta chains were kept. Rows with one shared CDR3 protein collapse into an entry with the most common genes and DNA. The sample table lists 150,000 to 200,000 distinct CDR3 sequences, around 10% of them with a count of one. The ten biggest clones cover 25% to 35% of the sample. Input material: blood, either unsorted or a sorted T cell fraction (not recorded which). These TCRs come from a male donor with ankylosing spondylitis or in good health (not recorded which).

This clonotype has at least ten counts. The V gene is TRBV12-3 or TRBV12-4, the J gene TRBJ2-7; 8 bases fit TRBD1. Germline trimming cut 7 bases from V and 3 bases from J; bases unmatched to any gene: 14. The CDR3 runs to 16 residues. CDR3: CASTPEGQDGVYEQYF. In DNA form, the CDR3 reads TGTGCCAGCACCCCCGAGGGACAGGACGGGGTCTACGAGCAGTACTTC.

For this clonotype: Given a much more abundant clone one base away, this may be a read error. The rearrangement joins TRBV20-1 to TRBJ2-7; 10 positions agree with TRBD1. The CDR3 length is 13 residues. Germline CDR1 is DFQATT and CDR2 is SNEGSKA (reference sequence). The V gene end was trimmed by 5 bases and the J gene end by 5 bases; junction bases not matched to a gene: 6. The DNA for the CDR3 is TGCAGTGCTGCCAGACAGGGGGCCAACGAGCAGTACTTC. Its translation is CSAARQGANEQYF.

For this clonotype: A much bigger clone sits one base away, suggesting this may be a read error. This sequence joins TRBV20-1 and TRBJ2-5; D is uncertain. Germline V lookup: CDR1 DFQATT, CDR2 SNEGSKA (reference sequence). Trimming stripped 1 base from V and 0 bases from J, with 12 bases between. CDR3 size: 15 residues. In DNA form, the CDR3 reads TGCAGTGCTAGAGCGGCTCGTGTGTACCAAGAGACCCAGTACTTC. Translated: CSARAARVYQETQYF.

This clonotype was detected many times. This chain joins TRBV11-2 and TRBJ2-4, with unresolved D. The CDR3 totals 16 residues. Between the trimmed V and J ends, which lost 6 bases and 0 bases, there was a span of 15 bases. Per germline, CDR1 SGHAT and CDR2 FQNNGV. The CDR3 nucleotides are TGTGCCAGCAGGCTAGGGCCCTCGATAGCCAAAAACATTCAGTACTTC. It codes for CASRLGPSIAKNIQYF. The full variable domain, in which reference TRBV11-2 and TRBJ2-4 provide the parts outside the CDR3, is EAGVAQSPRYKIIEKRQSVAFWCNPISGHATLYWYQQILGQGPKLLIQFQNNGVVDDSQLPKDRFSAERLKGVDSTLKIQPAKLEDSAVYLCASRLGPSIAKNIQYFGAGTRLSVL.

This clonotype was recorded many times. V is TRBV5-1 and J is TRBJ1-6, with no clear D. The CDR3 is 14 residues long. CDR1 and CDR2 from the germline V gene are SGHRS and YFSETQ. Trimming stripped 4 bases from V and 0 bases from J, with 5 bases between. The CDR3 spells CASSGSSYNSPLHF. The DNA for the CDR3 is TGCGCCAGCAGCGGGAGCTCCTATAATTCACCCCTCCACTTT.

This clonotype was counted a few times. The chain recombines TRBV12-3 or TRBV12-4 with TRBJ2-3, with 8 bases identical to TRBD2. The CDR3 consists of 16 residues. The V and J ends lost 6 bases and 3 bases, in that order; junction bases with no gene match: 11. The CDR3 DNA follows: TGTGCCAGCAGCGTCCGCGGAGGCGGGAGGACAGATACGCAGTATTTT. As protein: CASSVRGGGRTDTQYF.

This clonotype was counted many times. The rearrangement joins TRBV7-6 to TRBJ1-5; a weak D match, TRBD1 (5 bases). V was pared by 8 bases and J by 3 bases, with 17 bases between. The CDR3 sequence is 15 residues long. CDR1 and CDR2 from the germline V gene are SGHVS and FNYEAQ. The CDR3 loop reads CASAPFAGDNQPQHF. The CDR3 DNA reads as TGTGCCAGCGCCCCCTTTGCGGGGGACAATCAGCCCCAGCATTTT. Complete variable domain (other parts from reference TRBV7-6 and TRBJ1-5): GAGVSQSPRYKVTKRGQDVALRCDPISGHVSLYWYRQALGQGPEFLTYFNYEAQQDKSGLPNDRFSAERPEGSISTLTIQRTEQRDSAMYRCASAPFAGDNQPQHFGDGTRLSIL.

The table lists this clonotype with a few counts. In DNA, the CDR3 is TGCGCCAGCAGTTCCGACTTTGGGGTCGTCTCCTACGAGCAGTACTTC. Protein sequence: CASSSDFGVVSYEQYF. The gene calls are TRBV5-1 and TRBJ2-7; D gene unclear. Trimming cost V 5 bases and J 0 bases, with 18 bases left between them. The CDR3 has 16 amino acids. Germline V gene data show CDR1 as SGHRS and CDR2 as YFSETQ. Supplemented by reference TRBV5-1 and TRBJ2-7, the full variable domain reads KAGVTQTPRYLIKTRGQQVTLSCSPISGHRSVSWYQQTPGQGLQFLFEYFSETQRNKGNFPGRFSGRQFSNSRSEMNVSTLELGDSALYLCASSSDFGVVSYEQYFGPGTRLTVT.

This clonotype showed up just a few times. The chain joins TRBV11-2 to TRBJ2-7; TRBD2 might be the D (7 bases). The CDR3 is 15 residues long. Looked up from germline, CDR1 is SGHAT and CDR2 is FQNNGV. V was clipped by 0 bases and J by 3 bases, with 12 bases between them. The CDR3 protein is CASSLEGGARYEQYF. The CDR3 DNA follows: TGTGCCAGCAGCTTAGAAGGGGGGGCTCGCTACGAGCAGTACTTC.

This clonotype was observed many times. This chain uses TRBV28 with TRBJ2-3; D might be TRBD1 (5 bases). Between the trimmed V and J ends, which lost 7 bases and 4 bases, there was a span of 9 bases. Germline V gene lookup returns CDR1 MDHEN and CDR2 SYDVKM. This CDR3 is 12 amino acids long. CDR3 loop: CASTGNADTQYF. CDR3 in DNA: TGTGCCAGCACAGGGAACGCAGATACGCAGTATTTT.

For this clonotype: It may be a read error: a sequence one base away is much more abundant. This chain links TRBV27 with TRBJ2-5, with D maybe TRBD1 (5 bases). This CDR3 region has 14 residues. Germline CDR1 is MNHEY and CDR2 is SMNVEV (reference sequence). V was clipped by 8 bases and J by 9 bases, with 22 bases between them. DNA of the CDR3: TGTGCCAGCGGCCTCTTCCAGGGTGGTGAGTCCCAGTACTTC. It codes for CASGLFQGGESQYF.

This clonotype was detected ten times or more. V and J are TRBV11-2 and TRBJ2-7, with 7 bases identical to TRBD2. Germline lookup yields CDR1 SGHAT and CDR2 FQNNGV. This CDR3 spans 15 amino acids. Germline trimming cut 0 bases from V and 1 base from J; bases unmatched to any gene: 3. The CDR3 is CASSLEASGSYEQYF. The CDR3 DNA follows: TGTGCCAGCAGCTTAGAGGCTAGCGGATCCTACGAGCAGTACTTC.

This clonotype has ten or more counts. This sequence joins TRBV11-2 and TRBJ2-3; D is unresolved. Germline lookup yields CDR1 SGHAT and CDR2 FQNNGV. Trimming removed 0 bases from V and 6 bases from J, with 10 bases in between. This CDR3 has 14 amino acids. DNA for the CDR3: TGTGCCAGCAGCTTAGAGAGGAAGGTGGATACGCAGTATTTT. It specifies CASSLERKVDTQYF.

This clonotype was detected many times. The chain uses TRBV5-1 and TRBJ1-1; the D gene is possibly TRBD1 (5 bases). Trimming cost V 3 bases and J 6 bases, with 9 bases left between them. The CDR3 consists of 12 residues. From germline, CDR1 is SGHRS and CDR2 YFSETQ. In DNA, the CDR3 is TGCGCCAGCAGCTCCGAGGGACCTGAAGCTTTCTTT. The encoded protein is CASSSEGPEAFF.

This clonotype was counted ten times or more. Here the CDR3 DNA reads TGTGCCAGCAGCACGGACAGGGCCGAGGCCAAAAACATTCAGTACTTC. It specifies CASSTDRAEAKNIQYF. The J gene is TRBJ2-4, the V gene TRBV5-5, with 8 positions matching TRBD1. Germline values: CDR1 SGHKS, CDR2 YYEKEE (reference sequence). The ends lost 4 bases at V and 1 base at J; junction bases unmatched: 7. The CDR3 has 16 residues.

V is TRBV20-1 and J is TRBJ1-2; 8 bases match TRBD1. The CDR3 contains 13 residues. Germline CDR1 is DFQATT and CDR2 is SNEGSKA (reference sequence). V lost 3 bases to trimming and J lost 8 bases; unmatched junction nucleotides: 8. The DNA of the CDR3 is TGCAGTGCTAGCCACAGGGGGGGTGGGGGCTACACCTTC. It codes for CSASHRGGGGYTF.

This clonotype was detected ten times or more. The chain employs TRBV5-1 and TRBJ1-6, with 9 bases matching TRBD1. V lost 0 bases and J lost 9; bases outside the gene matches: 10. The CDR3 is 17 residues long. The V gene's germline CDR1 is SGHRS and CDR2 YFSETQ. CDR3 residues: CASSLVGRGQGTSPLHF. The DNA for the CDR3 is TGCGCCAGCAGCTTGGTTGGTCGAGGACAGGGGACTTCACCCCTCCACTTT.

This clonotype was seen repeatedly, ten times or more. The chain links TRBV28 to TRBJ2-1, with 8 positions matching TRBD2. The CDR3 has 16 residues. Trimming removed 7 bases from V and 8 bases from J; junction bases left unmatched: 16. Germline V CDR1 and CDR2: MDHEN, SYDVKM. The CDR3 coding sequence is TGTGCCAGCACTGTGAGCGGACCGGGGGGGATGTATGAGCAGTTCTTC. Its translation: CASTVSGPGGMYEQFF.

This clonotype has just a few counts. The J gene is TRBJ2-1, the V gene TRBV7-8; 7 bases align to TRBD1. V shed 1 base, J shed 5 bases, and the junction held 5 bases outside the gene matches. This CDR3 region has 15 residues. CDR1 is SGHVS, CDR2 FQNEAQ, per germline. CDR3 sequence: CASSLEGQTHNEQFF. CDR3 sequence (DNA): TGTGCCAGCAGCTTAGAGGGACAGACTCACAATGAGCAGTTCTTC.

This clonotype was recorded at least ten times. V usage is TRBV5-1 and J usage is TRBJ1-2; D is unresolved. The CDR3 contains 15 residues. V was pared by 0 bases and J by 5 bases, with 14 bases between. The V gene's germline CDR1 is SGHRS and CDR2 YFSETQ. In DNA, the CDR3 is TGCGCCAGCAGCTTGGTCGGGTCTGTGGAGTATGGCTACACCTTC. Translation: CASSLVGSVEYGYTF.

This clonotype was found many times. CDR3 protein: CASSLAGTSGGSTDTQYF. CDR3 nucleotides: TGCGCCAGCAGCTTGGCCGGGACTAGCGGGGGAAGCACAGATACGCAGTATTTT. The chain links TRBV5-1 to TRBJ2-3; 14 nucleotides match TRBD2. Germline loops: CDR1 SGHRS, CDR2 YFSETQ. The CDR3 extends over 18 amino acids. Trimming at V came to 0 bases and at J to 0 bases, leaving 3 bases not matched to a gene.

The rearrangement joins TRBV2 to TRBJ2-7; 8 bases map to TRBD2. V lost 11 bases to trimming and J lost 6 bases; unmatched junction nucleotides: 15. The germline CDR1 and CDR2 sequences are SNHLY and FYNNEI. The CDR3 consists of 14 residues. This CDR3 is CASREGVLVGEQYF. Written as DNA, the CDR3 is TGTGCCTCCCGGGAGGGGGTTTTGGTTGGCGAGCAGTACTTC.

There are a few counts of this clonotype. The V call is TRBV6-5, the J call TRBJ2-1, with 12 nucleotides matching TRBD2. V trimming: 0 bases; J trimming: 7 bases; junction bases outside the gene matches: 4. Germline lookup yields CDR1 MNHEY and CDR2 SVGAGI. This CDR3 region has 16 residues. Written as DNA, the CDR3 is TGTGCCAGCAGTTACTCCACTAGCGGGGGGCCAAATGAGCAGTTCTTC. Translated: CASSYSTSGGPNEQFF.

This clonotype was detected many times. This sequence joins TRBV27 and TRBJ2-2; the D gene is possibly TRBD1 (6 bases). Trimming removed 9 bases from V and 6 bases from J, with 14 bases in between. Per germline, CDR1 MNHEY and CDR2 SMNVEV (reference sequence). This CDR3 contains 13 residues. The CDR3 DNA reads as TGTGCCAGTACCAGCACAGGGTCCGGGGAGCTGTTTTTT. Its protein is CASTSTGSGELFF.

The table lists this clonotype with many counts. The chain recombines TRBV28 with TRBJ2-3, with 10 bases lining up with TRBD2. From germline, CDR1 is MDHEN and CDR2 SYDVKM. The CDR3 contains 15 residues. After removal of 10 bases from V and 0 bases from J, the junction contained 7 bases not matched to a gene. Here the CDR3 DNA reads TGTGCCAACATACTAGCGGGGCTCAGCACAGATACGCAGTATTTT. Translating gives CANILAGLSTDTQYF.

This clonotype was recorded many times. V is TRBV10-1 and J is TRBJ2-2, with D perhaps matching TRBD1 or TRBD2 (6 bases each). This CDR3 comprises 14 residues. Trimming pared 3 bases from V and 7 bases from J, leaving 12 bases between. Germline CDR1 reads WNHNN; CDR2 reads SYGVQD (reference sequence). The CDR3 spells CASSESGASGELFF. CDR3 DNA sequence: TGCGCCAGCAGTGAATCGGGGGCTAGCGGGGAGCTGTTTTTT.